This is a list of T cell receptor beta chains from one sample in a study of T cell responses to AZD1222 COVID-19 vaccine. Sequencing used immunoSEQ multiplex PCR; TCRdb keeps in-frame clones, though not all of them. The sample shows 150,000 to 180,000 clones, about 88% of them seen only once. The starting material was peripheral blood, obtained on day 0 of AZD1222 vaccination. Source of these receptors: an adult in good health. Each CDR3 is given with its conserved first and last residue. The order of the fields is clone size, D gene, J gene, V gene, CDR3 protein, CDR3 DNA. D genes are given only for firm matches. Some rows mark clone size as missing; the rest say once, few, many or name a class of expanded clone.

abundance: .; d_gene: .; j_gene: TRBJ1-1; v_gene: TRBV12-5; CDR3aa: CASGLSRRGTEAFF; CDR3nt: TGTGCTAGTGGTCTCTCACGAAGGGGCACTGAAGCTTTCTTT
abundance: .; d_gene: .; j_gene: TRBJ1-2; v_gene: TRBV21-1; CDR3aa: CASTQHFNYGYTF; CDR3nt: TGTGCCAGCACCCAGCATTTCAACTATGGCTACACCTTC
abundance: .; d_gene: TRBD2; j_gene: TRBJ2-1; v_gene: TRBV5-4; CDR3aa: CASGAGGYNEQFF; CDR3nt: TGTGCCAGCGGGGCGGGAGGGTACAATGAGCAGTTCTTC
abundance: once; d_gene: .; j_gene: TRBJ2-1; v_gene: TRBV29-1; CDR3aa: CSVVLSNEQFF; CDR3nt: TGCAGCGTTGTGCTGTCCAATGAGCAGTTCTTC
abundance: .; d_gene: .; j_gene: TRBJ2-1; v_gene: TRBV14; CDR3aa: CASSQELGAEQFF; CDR3nt: TGTGCCAGCAGCCAAGAGTTGGGGGCGGAGCAGTTCTTC
abundance: .; d_gene: TRBD1; j_gene: TRBJ1-1; v_gene: TRBV7-9; CDR3aa: CASSLETGSEAFF; CDR3nt: TGTGCCAGCAGCTTGGAGACAGGGTCTGAAGCTTTCTTT
abundance: .; d_gene: TRBD1; j_gene: TRBJ1-4; v_gene: TRBV19; CDR3aa: CASSPRQGKLFF; CDR3nt: TGTGCCAGTAGTCCCCGACAGGGGAAACTGTTTTTT
abundance: .; d_gene: .; j_gene: TRBJ1-1; v_gene: TRBV27; CDR3aa: CASSSLTGGLNTEAFF; CDR3nt: TGTGCCAGCAGTTCACTAACGGGAGGTTTGAACACTGAAGCTTTCTTT
abundance: few; d_gene: .; j_gene: TRBJ2-7; v_gene: TRBV14; CDR3aa: CASSQFGSSYEQYF; CDR3nt: TGTGCCAGCAGCCAGTTCGGGAGCTCCTACGAGCAGTACTTC
abundance: .; d_gene: .; j_gene: TRBJ2-5; v_gene: TRBV7-6; CDR3aa: CASSSRAQETQYF; CDR3nt: TGTGCCAGCAGCTCCCGGGCTCAAGAGACCCAGTACTTC
abundance: .; d_gene: TRBD1; j_gene: TRBJ1-4; v_gene: TRBV28; CDR3aa: CATSGGLAGAGEKLFF; CDR3nt: TGTGCCACCTCAGGGGGTTTAGCGGGGGCTGGTGAAAAACTGTTTTTT
abundance: once; d_gene: .; j_gene: TRBJ1-1; v_gene: TRBV11-3; CDR3aa: CASSLGRGAYTEAFF; CDR3nt: TGTGCCAGCAGCTTAGGTCGGGGTGCTTACACTGAAGCTTTCTTT
abundance: .; d_gene: TRBD1; j_gene: TRBJ2-7; v_gene: TRBV19; CDR3aa: CASSTTGTGSYEQYF; CDR3nt: TGTGCCAGTAGTACGACCGGGACAGGGTCCTACGAGCAGTACTTC
abundance: .; d_gene: TRBD2; j_gene: TRBJ2-4; v_gene: TRBV7-2; CDR3aa: CASSLEGRGGMDFIQYF; CDR3nt: TGTGCCAGCAGCTTAGAAGGGCGCGGGGGAATGGATTTCATTCAGTACTTC
abundance: .; d_gene: TRBD1; j_gene: TRBJ1-2; v_gene: TRBV28; CDR3aa: CASSPPGQGEGYTF; CDR3nt: TGTGCCAGCAGTCCACCGGGACAGGGGGAGGGCTACACCTTC
abundance: .; d_gene: TRBD1; j_gene: TRBJ2-1; v_gene: TRBV19; CDR3aa: CASSIVGTGGFDEQFF; CDR3nt: TGTGCCAGTAGTATAGTAGGAACAGGGGGCTTCGATGAGCAGTTCTTC
abundance: .; d_gene: .; j_gene: TRBJ1-1; v_gene: TRBV6-1; CDR3aa: CASSEPTGPGVAEAFF; CDR3nt: TGTGCCAGCAGTGAACCGACAGGCCCTGGGGTCGCTGAAGCTTTCTTT
abundance: .; d_gene: .; j_gene: TRBJ2-5; v_gene: TRBV10-3; CDR3aa: CAISDNQETQYF; CDR3nt: TGTGCCATCAGCGACAACCAAGAGACCCAGTACTTC
abundance: .; d_gene: TRBD2; j_gene: TRBJ2-3; v_gene: TRBV7-2; CDR3aa: CASSLGAGGRDTQYF; CDR3nt: TGTGCCAGCAGCTTAGGTGCCGGCGGGAGAGATACGCAGTATTTT